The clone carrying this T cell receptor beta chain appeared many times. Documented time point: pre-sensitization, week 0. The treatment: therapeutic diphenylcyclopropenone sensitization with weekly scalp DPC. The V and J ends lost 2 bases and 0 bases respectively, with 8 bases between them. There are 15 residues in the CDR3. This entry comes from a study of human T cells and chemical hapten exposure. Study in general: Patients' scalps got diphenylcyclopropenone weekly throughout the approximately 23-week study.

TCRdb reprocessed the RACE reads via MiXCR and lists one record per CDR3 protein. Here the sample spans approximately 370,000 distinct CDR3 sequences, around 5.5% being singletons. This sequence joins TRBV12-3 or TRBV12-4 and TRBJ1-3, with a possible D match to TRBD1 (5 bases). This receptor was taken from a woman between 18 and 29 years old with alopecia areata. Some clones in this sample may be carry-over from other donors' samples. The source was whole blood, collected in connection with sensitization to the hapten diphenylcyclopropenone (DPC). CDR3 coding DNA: TGTGCCAGCAGTTTAACAGGCTCCTCTGGAAACACCATATATTTT. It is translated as CASSLTGSSGNTIYF.